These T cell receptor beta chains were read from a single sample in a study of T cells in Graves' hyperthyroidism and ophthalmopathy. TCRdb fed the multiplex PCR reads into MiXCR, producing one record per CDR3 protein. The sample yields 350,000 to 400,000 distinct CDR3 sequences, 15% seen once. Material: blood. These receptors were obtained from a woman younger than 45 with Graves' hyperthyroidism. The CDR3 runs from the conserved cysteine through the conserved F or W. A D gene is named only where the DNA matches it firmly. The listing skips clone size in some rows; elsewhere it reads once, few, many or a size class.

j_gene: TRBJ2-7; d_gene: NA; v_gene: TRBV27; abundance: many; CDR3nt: TGTGCCAGCAGTCAGGGGGGGTTGGTTTACGAGCAGTACTTC; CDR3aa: CASSQGGLVYEQYF
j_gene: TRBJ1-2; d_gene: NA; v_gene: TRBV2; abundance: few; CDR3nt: TGTGCCAGCTTGAGCGATATAAACTATGGCTACACCTTC; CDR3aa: CASLSDINYGYTF
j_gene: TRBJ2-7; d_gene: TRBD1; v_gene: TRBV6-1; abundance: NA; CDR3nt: TGTGCCAGCCGGGGACCCAGGGGGAGCTACGAGCAGTACTTC; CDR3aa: CASRGPRGSYEQYF
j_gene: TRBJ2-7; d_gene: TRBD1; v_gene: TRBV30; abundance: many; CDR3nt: TGTGCCTGGAAGGGGACAGGGCCCTACGAGCAGTACTTC; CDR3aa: CAWKGTGPYEQYF
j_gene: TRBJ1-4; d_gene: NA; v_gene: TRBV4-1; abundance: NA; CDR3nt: TGCGCCAGCAGCCAAGGCCTCGGACGGTTTAATGAAAAACTGTTTTTT; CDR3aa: CASSQGLGRFNEKLFF
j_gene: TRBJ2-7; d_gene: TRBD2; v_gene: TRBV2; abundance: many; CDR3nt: TGTGCCAGCAGTGAAAGGGCTAGCGGGAAGGCCTCGCAGTACTTC; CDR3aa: CASSERASGKASQYF
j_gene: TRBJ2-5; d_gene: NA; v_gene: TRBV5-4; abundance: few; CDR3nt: TGTGCCAGCAGCCCTATTGAACAAGAGACCCAGTACTTC; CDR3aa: CASSPIEQETQYF
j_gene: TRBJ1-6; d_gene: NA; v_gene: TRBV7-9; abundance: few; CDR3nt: TGTGCCAGCAGCCCAGAGAAAAAGCTGGGCCATAAATCACCCCTCCACTTT; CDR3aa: CASSPEKKLGHKSPLHF
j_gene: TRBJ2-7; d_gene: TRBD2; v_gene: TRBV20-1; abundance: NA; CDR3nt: TGCAGTGCTAGAGATTCGAGGCTAGCGGTCTACGAGCAGTACTTC; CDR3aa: CSARDSRLAVYEQYF
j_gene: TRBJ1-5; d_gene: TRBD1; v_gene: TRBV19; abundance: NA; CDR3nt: TGTGCCAGTAGTATGGCCGCGGAGACAGGGGCATGGGGCAATCAGCCCCAGCATTTT; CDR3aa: CASSMAAETGAWGNQPQHF
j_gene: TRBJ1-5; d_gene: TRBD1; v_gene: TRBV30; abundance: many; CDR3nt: TGTGCCTGGAGTGTACCTCACAGGGGATGGAATCAGCCCCAGCATTTT; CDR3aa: CAWSVPHRGWNQPQHF
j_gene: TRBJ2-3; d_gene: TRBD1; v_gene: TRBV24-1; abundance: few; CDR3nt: TGTGCCACCAGTGATCACAACGGGGACAGGGGAAGAGATACGCAGTATTTT; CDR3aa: CATSDHNGDRGRDTQYF
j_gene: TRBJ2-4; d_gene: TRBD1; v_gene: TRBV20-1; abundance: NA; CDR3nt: TGCAGTGCCAGACAGGGGGCAGGCAAAAACATTCAGTACTTC; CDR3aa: CSARQGAGKNIQYF
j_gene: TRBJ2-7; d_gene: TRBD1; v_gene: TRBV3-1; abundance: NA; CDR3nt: TGTGCCAGCAGCCAGTTAAAGACAGGGAATAACTACGAGCAGTACTTC; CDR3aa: CASSQLKTGNNYEQYF
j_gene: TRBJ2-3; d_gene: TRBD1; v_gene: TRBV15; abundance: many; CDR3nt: TGTGCCACCAGCCCACACCCGGGACAGGGTCTAGATACGCAGTATTTT; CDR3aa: CATSPHPGQGLDTQYF
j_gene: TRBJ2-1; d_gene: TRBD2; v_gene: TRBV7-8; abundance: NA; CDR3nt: TGTGCCAGCAGCCCAGGGACTAGCGGGAGGGCCAACAATGAGCAGTTCTTC; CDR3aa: CASSPGTSGRANNEQFF
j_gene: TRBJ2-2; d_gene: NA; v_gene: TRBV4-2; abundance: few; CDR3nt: TGTGCCAGCAGCCATCCCTTATACAGGGCGCGTGGCACCGGGGAGCTGTTTTTT; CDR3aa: CASSHPLYRARGTGELFF
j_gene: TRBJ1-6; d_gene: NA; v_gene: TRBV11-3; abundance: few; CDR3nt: TGTGCCAGCAGCTTAGTCAGTTTCGGCAGGCAAACTTTGGGGCCCCTCCACTTT; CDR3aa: CASSLVSFGRQTLGPLHF
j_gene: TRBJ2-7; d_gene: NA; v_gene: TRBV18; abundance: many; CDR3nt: TGTGCCAGCTCACTACAGGACTACGAGCAATACTTC; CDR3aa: CASSLQDYEQYF
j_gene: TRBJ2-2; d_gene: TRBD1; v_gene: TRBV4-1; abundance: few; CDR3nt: TGCGCCAGCAGCCCCCGACAGGGGGCTTATACCGGGGAGCTGTTTTTT; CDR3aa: CASSPRQGAYTGELFF
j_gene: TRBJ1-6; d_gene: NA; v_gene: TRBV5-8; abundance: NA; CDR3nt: TGTGCCAGCAGCCAAGTCAAGCGGCAGGGCAATAATTCACCCCTCCACTTT; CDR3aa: CASSQVKRQGNNSPLHF
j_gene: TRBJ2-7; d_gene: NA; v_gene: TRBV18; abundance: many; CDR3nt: TGTGCCAGCTCACCTCAGGTTATCCACGAGCAGTACTTC; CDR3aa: CASSPQVIHEQYF
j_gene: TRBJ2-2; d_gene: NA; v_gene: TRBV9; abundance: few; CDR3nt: TGTGCCAGCAGCGCCACTAGTCCCGGGGAGCTGTTTTTT; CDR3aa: CASSATSPGELFF
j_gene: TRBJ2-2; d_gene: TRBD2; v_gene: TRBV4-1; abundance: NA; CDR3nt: TGCGCCAGCAGCCAAGTTTTCAGGACTAGCGGGAGGAACACCGGGGAGCTGTTTTTT; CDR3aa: CASSQVFRTSGRNTGELFF
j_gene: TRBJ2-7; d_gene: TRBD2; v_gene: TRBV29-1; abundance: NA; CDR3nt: TGCAGCGTTGAATCCCTAGCGGGAGACGAGCAGTACTTC; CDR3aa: CSVESLAGDEQYF
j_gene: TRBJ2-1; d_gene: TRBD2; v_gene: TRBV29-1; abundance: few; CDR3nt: TGCAGCGTTGAAGATGGCCAGCGGGAGGGAAATGAGCAGTTCTTC; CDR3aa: CSVEDGQREGNEQFF
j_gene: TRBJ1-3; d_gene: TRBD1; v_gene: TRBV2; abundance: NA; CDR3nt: TGTGCCAGCAGTGATCATCCCGGACAGGGGTCAGACACCATATATTTT; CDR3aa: CASSDHPGQGSDTIYF
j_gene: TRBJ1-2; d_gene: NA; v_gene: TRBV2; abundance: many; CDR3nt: TGTGCCAGCAGCGACATAGCGATAAGCCCAGGGGCTCATGGCTACACCTTC; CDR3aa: CASSDIAISPGAHGYTF
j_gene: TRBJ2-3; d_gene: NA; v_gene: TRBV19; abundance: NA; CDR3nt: TGTGCCAGTAAGGGTCAGGGTCCAGATACGCAGTATTTT; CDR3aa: CASKGQGPDTQYF
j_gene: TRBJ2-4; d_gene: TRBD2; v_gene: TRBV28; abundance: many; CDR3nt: TGTGCCAGCAGCCTAAGCGGGAGCTTTTACATTCAGTACTTC; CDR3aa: CASSLSGSFYIQYF
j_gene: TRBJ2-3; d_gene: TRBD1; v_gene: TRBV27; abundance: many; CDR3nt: TGTGCCAGCAGTGGGGACAGTTCCACAGATACGCAGTATTTT; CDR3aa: CASSGDSSTDTQYF
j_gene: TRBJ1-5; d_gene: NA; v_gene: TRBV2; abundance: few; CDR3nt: TGTGCCAGCAGTGCTGACTCGTTGGGACAGCCCCAGCATTTT; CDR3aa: CASSADSLGQPQHF
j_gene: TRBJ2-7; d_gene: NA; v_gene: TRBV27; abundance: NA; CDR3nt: TGTGCCTCAAGGGGGGGTCGATCCTACGAGCAGTACTTC; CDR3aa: CASRGGRSYEQYF
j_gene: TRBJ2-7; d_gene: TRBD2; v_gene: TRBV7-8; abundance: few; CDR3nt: TGTGCCAGCAGCCCCGGACTAGCGAACTCCTACGAGCAGTACTTC; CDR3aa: CASSPGLANSYEQYF
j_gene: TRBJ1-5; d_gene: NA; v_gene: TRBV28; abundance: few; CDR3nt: TGTGCCATCGGACGGAACAGTCAGCCCCAGCATTTT; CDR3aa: CAIGRNSQPQHF
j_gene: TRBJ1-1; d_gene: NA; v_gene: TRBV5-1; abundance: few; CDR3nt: TGCGCCAGCAGCTCCCAGGGTCACCTGAACACTGAAGCTTTCTTT; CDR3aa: CASSSQGHLNTEAFF
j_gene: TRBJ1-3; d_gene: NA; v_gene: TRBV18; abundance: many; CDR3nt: TGTGCCAGCTCACTGGGCCCAGACTCTGGAAACACCATATATTTT; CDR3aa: CASSLGPDSGNTIYF
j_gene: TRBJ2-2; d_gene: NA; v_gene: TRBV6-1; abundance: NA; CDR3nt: TGTGCCAGCAGTGGGGAAAACAGGGCGGGCACCGGGGAGCTGTTTTTT; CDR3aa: CASSGENRAGTGELFF
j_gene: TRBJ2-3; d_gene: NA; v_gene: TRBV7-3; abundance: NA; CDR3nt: TGTGCCAGCAGCTCGAGCCAGGGTGCAGATACGCAGTATTTT; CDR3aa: CASSSSQGADTQYF
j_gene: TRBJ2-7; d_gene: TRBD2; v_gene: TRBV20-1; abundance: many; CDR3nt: TGCAGTGCTAAGCGGGAGTTGTACGAGCAGTACTTC; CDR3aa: CSAKRELYEQYF
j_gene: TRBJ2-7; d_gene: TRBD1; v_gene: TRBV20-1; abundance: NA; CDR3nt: TGCAGTGCAACGGACAGGCAAATATTGGGGGAGCAGTACTTC; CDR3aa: CSATDRQILGEQYF
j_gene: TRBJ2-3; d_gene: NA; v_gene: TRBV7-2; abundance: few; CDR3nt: TGTGCCAGCAGCTTAGTCCCAGGGTTAGATACGCAGTATTTT; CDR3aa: CASSLVPGLDTQYF
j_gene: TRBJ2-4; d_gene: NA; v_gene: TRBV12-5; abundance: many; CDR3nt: TGTGCTAGTGGCCCACTGGAAGCGGCCAAAAACATTCAGTACTTC; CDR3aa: CASGPLEAAKNIQYF
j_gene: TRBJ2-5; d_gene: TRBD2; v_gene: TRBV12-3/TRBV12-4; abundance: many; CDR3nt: TGTGCCAGCAGTTTGGGGGGGTTTGAGACCCAGTACTTC; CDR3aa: CASSLGGFETQYF
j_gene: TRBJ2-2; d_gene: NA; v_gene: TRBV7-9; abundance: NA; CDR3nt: TGTGCCAGCATCATAGTTCGGAAAAAGGAGAAGAACACCGGGGAGCTGTTTTTT; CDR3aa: CASIIVRKKEKNTGELFF
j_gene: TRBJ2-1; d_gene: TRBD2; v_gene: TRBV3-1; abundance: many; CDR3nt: TGTGCCAGCAGCCAAGCGAGCGGGAGTTACAATGAGCAGTTCTTC; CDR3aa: CASSQASGSYNEQFF